The 19 T cell receptor beta chains below all came from one sample that was sequenced in a study of blood T cell repertoires in COVID-19. Profiling relied on immunoSEQ multiplex PCR, and the TCRdb table lists in-frame clones only, not all of them. Of some 390,000 clones listed, more than 75% are singletons. The sample was peripheral blood. These receptors were collected from a human donor in a cohort sampled during active COVID-19.

V gene TRBV7-2 combines with J gene TRBJ2-5; a possible D gene is TRBD2 (5 bases). Germline V gene lookup returns CDR1 SGHTA and CDR2 FQGNSA. This CDR3 region has 14 residues. Trimming stripped 4 bases from V and 4 bases from J, with 13 bases between. The CDR3: CASSSLRGGETQYF. The CDR3 DNA follows: TGTGCCAGCAGCTCTCTACGGGGTGGAGAGACCCAGTACTTC.

The chain uses TRBV19 and TRBJ2-3; tentative D call: TRBD2 (6 bases). The CDR3 runs to 14 residues. Trimming shortened V by 5 bases and J by 4 bases, and 13 bases separated the two germline ends. Germline loops: CDR1 LNHDA, CDR2 SQIVND (reference sequence). CDR3 DNA sequence: TGTGCCAGTAGTTCCTCCGGGACTTCAGATACGCAGTATTTT. Protein: CASSSSGTSDTQYF.

The chain links TRBV10-3 to TRBJ1-2; 9 bases align to TRBD1. V was pared by 10 bases and J by 3 bases, with 6 bases of the junction left unmatched. Germline V CDR1 and CDR2: ENHRY, SYGVKD. This CDR3 is built from 13 residues. The CDR3 here is CATWTGEDYGYTF. The CDR3 DNA is TGTGCCACCTGGACAGGGGAGGACTATGGCTACACCTTC.

This chain joins TRBV6-5 and TRBJ2-7, with 7 bases lining up with TRBD1. Germline V gene data show CDR1 as MNHEY and CDR2 as SVGAGI. The CDR3 sequence is 14 residues long. The J segment lost 4 bases and the V segment lost 4 bases, leaving 7 bases of the junction unmatched. The CDR3 spells CASSSPGQIYEQYF. The CDR3 coding sequence is TGTGCCAGCAGTTCACCGGGACAGATTTACGAGCAGTACTTC.

J is TRBJ2-7 and V is TRBV19, with D unresolved. The V and J ends lost 11 bases and 5 bases respectively, with 19 bases between them. The CDR3 is made up of 13 amino acids. Germline CDR1 LNHDA, CDR2 SQIVND (reference sequence). The CDR3 DNA reads TGTGCCTCAAAACCCTCGGGTACCCACGAGCAGTACTTC. Its protein is CASKPSGTHEQYF.

This chain uses TRBV27 with TRBJ2-3; TRBD2 matches at 9 bases. Germline CDR1 and CDR2: MNHEY and SMNVEV (reference sequence). V lost 4 bases and J lost 7; bases outside the gene matches: 12. This CDR3 spans 16 amino acids. This chain's CDR3 is CASSSPGLAGLNTQYF. CDR3 nucleotide sequence: TGTGCCAGCAGTTCTCCGGGACTAGCTGGCCTTAATACGCAGTATTTT.

The rearrangement joins TRBV5-6 to TRBJ2-5; TRBD2 agrees at 9 bases. The CDR3 runs 14 residues. The V and J ends lost 7 bases and 4 bases, in that order; junction bases with no gene match: 8. Per germline, CDR1 SGHDT and CDR2 YYEEEE. The CDR3 loop is CASLLAGYRETQYF. In DNA form, the CDR3 reads TGTGCCAGCCTCCTAGCGGGGTATAGAGAGACCCAGTACTTC.

The rearrangement links TRBV25-1 to TRBJ2-5; 10 bases match TRBD2. This CDR3 has 15 residues. Germline CDR1 is MGHDK and CDR2 is SYGVNS. V shed 6 bases and J 0 bases; nucleotides not matched to a gene: 4. The CDR3 DNA follows: TGTGCCAGCAGCGGACTAGCGGCCAACCAAGAGACCCAGTACTTC. The encoded protein is CASSGLAANQETQYF.

This clone was seen more than once but under ten times. The chain couples TRBV7-3 to TRBJ2-7; 12 nucleotides line up with TRBD2. Germline V lookup: CDR1 SGHTA, CDR2 FQGTGA. After removal of 3 bases from V and 5 bases from J, the junction contained 5 bases not matched to a gene. The CDR3 loop spans 15 amino acids. CDR3 amino acids: CASSFRLAGVDEQYF. The CDR3 nucleotides are TGTGCCAGCAGCTTCAGACTAGCGGGAGTTGACGAGCAGTACTTC.

This chain links TRBV21-1 with TRBJ2-2; TRBD1 was called by the table and not checked on the DNA. TRBV21-1 is flagged as a pseudogene. CDR3 length equals 17 residues. The CDR3 coding sequence is TGTGCCAGCGGGGGAGACTCGGGACGGGACACTACCGGGGAGCTGTTTTTT. Encoded protein: CASGGDSGRDTTGELFF.

This rearrangement joins TRBV5-1 to TRBJ2-1, with 13 bases matching TRBD2. Germline assignment: CDR1 SGHRS and CDR2 YFSETQ. CDR3 length: 17 amino acids. The J segment lost 6 bases and the V segment lost 4 bases, leaving 10 bases of the junction unmatched. The CDR3 loop is CASSPTLGTSGINEQFF. The CDR3 DNA sequence: TGCGCCAGCAGCCCAACTCTTGGGACTAGCGGGATCAATGAGCAGTTCTTC.

Here the CDR3 reads CASSPIGLAGNEQFF. The CDR3 region has the DNA TGTGCCAGCAGCCCTATCGGCCTTGCAGGGAATGAGCAGTTCTTC. The V gene is TRBV7-9, the J gene TRBJ2-1; TRBD1 is a possible D gene (5 bases). V lost 5 bases, J lost 7 bases, and 18 bases lay in between. CDR1 and CDR2 from the germline V gene are SEHNR and FQNEAQ (reference sequence). This CDR3 region has 15 residues.

The V gene is TRBV2, the J gene TRBJ2-1; 9 nucleotides agree with TRBD2. Germline V CDR1 and CDR2: SNHLY, FYNNEI. The V gene end was trimmed by 4 bases and the J gene end by 6 bases; junction bases not matched to a gene: 7. The CDR3 extends over 15 amino acids. The CDR3 nucleotides read TGTGCCAGCAGTGTCGGCGCGGGAGGGACCAATGAGCAGTTCTTC. Residues: CASSVGAGGTNEQFF.

This clone has a single count. The CDR3 bases are TGTGCCAGCAGCCCCCAGGGGCATTACAATGGCTATGGCTACACCTTC. It translates to CASSPQGHYNGYGYTF. V and J are TRBV7-9 and TRBJ1-2, with D possibly TRBD1 on 6 matching bases. The CDR3 contains 16 residues. Germline loops: CDR1 SEHNR, CDR2 FQNEAQ (reference sequence). The V end was cut by 5 bases, the J end by 4 bases, with 20 bases between. The whole variable domain, remainder taken from reference TRBV7-9 and TRBJ1-2, is DTGVSQNPRHKITKRGQNVTFRCDPISEHNRLYWYRQTLGQGPEFLTYFQNEAQLEKSRLLSDRFSAERPKGSFSTLEIQRTEQGDSAMYLCASSPQGHYNGYGYTFGSGTRLTVV.

The rearrangement joins TRBV2 to TRBJ1-1, with D perhaps matching TRBD1 (5 bases). The CDR3 runs 17 residues. Germline CDR1 SNHLY, CDR2 FYNNEI. Trimming removed 0 bases from V and 7 bases from J, with 21 bases in between. CDR3 in amino acids: CASSEAAARGGGGEAFF. The CDR3 region has the DNA TGTGCCAGCAGTGAAGCCGCGGCGAGGGGAGGAGGCGGTGAAGCTTTCTTT.

The gene calls are TRBV2 and TRBJ2-7; 7 bases fit TRBD2. Trimming at V came to 1 base and at J to 2 bases, leaving 8 bases not matched to a gene. The CDR3 has 16 residues. Germline CDR1 reads SNHLY; CDR2 reads FYNNEI. The CDR3 loop reads CASSEEVGSGAYEQYF. The CDR3 nucleotides read TGTGCCAGCAGTGAAGAAGTGGGAAGCGGGGCCTACGAGCAGTACTTC.

This chain links TRBV5-1 with TRBJ2-1, with 14 positions matching TRBD2. This CDR3 comprises 15 residues. J lost 7 bases, V lost 3 bases, and 3 bases had no gene match. Germline loops: CDR1 SGHRS, CDR2 YFSETQ. CDR3 loop: CASSSRTSGRNEQFF. CDR3 DNA: TGCGCCAGCAGCTCCCGGACTAGCGGGAGGAATGAGCAGTTCTTC.

This clone was observed once. V gene TRBV27 combines with J gene TRBJ2-7; 7 bases match TRBD2. In germline, CDR1 is MNHEY, CDR2 SMNVEV (reference sequence). The CDR3 extends over 17 amino acids. V was pared by 5 bases and J by 2 bases, with 15 bases of the junction left unmatched. CDR3 loop: CASSPEGSGHAAYEQYF. The CDR3 DNA sequence: TGTGCCAGCAGTCCTGAGGGTAGCGGGCACGCAGCCTACGAGCAGTACTTC.

The rearrangement joins TRBV7-9 to TRBJ2-7; D unresolved. The CDR3 sequence is 13 residues long. Germline CDR1 SEHNR, CDR2 FQNEAQ (reference sequence). The germline V and J ends were trimmed by 5 bases and 2 bases, with 10 bases remaining between them. CDR3 DNA sequence: TGTGCCAGCAGCCCCGGGTCCACCTACGAGCAGTACTTC. Translation gives CASSPGSTYEQYF.